The TCR beta chain under discussion was sequenced for a study of vaccination effects on CD4 cells after COVID-19 (dated by TCRdb to between 2021 and 2023). With respect to the entire study: In the ViraFEST assay, PBMC were stimulated with viral peptide pools, and antigen-specific CD4+ T cell clonotypes were then identified by expansion using TCR sequencing. Cultures from other donors in the study were sequenced using the Oncomine TCR Beta short-read assay on an Illumina iSeq 100. Altogether, some 10 COVID-19 convalescent patients and several SARS-CoV-2-naive healthy vaccine recipients made up the full study. Two doses of either the BNT162b2 or the mRNA-1273 mRNA SARS-CoV-2 vaccine were administered to participants. About 1.8 million PBMC per well were cultured with about 9 ug/ml peptides in IMDM containing approximately 4.6% human AB serum, around 10 IU/ml IL-2 and gentamicin. SARS-CoV-2 spike-specific CD4+ TCR repertoires from before and after mRNA vaccination were compared in COVID-19 convalescent patients and in infection-naive vaccine recipients.

The study at large found these results: Among healthy vaccine recipients, nearly all vaccine-induced clones were SARS-CoV-2 mono-reactive, and only 1 of 255 was cross-reactive with common cold coronaviruses. At late post-vaccination timepoints, both infection-induced and vaccine-induced clones showed marked clonal contraction, consistent with waning T cell responses. The study was limited by a small number of convalescent patients, and early post-infection timepoints were lacking.

As regards this clone: Its antigen remains unidentified. The input lacks base qualities; no much larger clone sits a single base away.

Receptor libraries were prepared by the immunoSEQ multiplex PCR assay. DNA from the CD4+ T cells that had been cultured and isolated underwent TCR beta CDR3 sequencing. The source study handled its data this way. Non-productive TCR sequences were removed, reads were trimmed to the CDR3 region, and CDR3s of at least 7 amino acids were retained. The MANAFEST web app was used to identify antigen-specific clonotypes by comparing expansion in peptide wells with expansion in reference cultures. For clones to be considered positive, expansion at FDR<0.05 versus reference and all other wells, an odds ratio above 5, and a frequency above 0.1% in two replicate wells were required. A clonotype was defined as cross-reactive if the clonotype was significantly expanded both in SARS-CoV-2 spike wells and in at least one common cold coronavirus spike condition. Using the stringdist R package, CDR3 similarity was measured by Levenshtein distance, and unrooted trees were constructed with ape in R 3.6.1. In its TCRdb copy, this immuneACCESS table keeps in-frame sequences only and misses some clones. Where compared with another copy, unresolved V genes explain less than half of these, and the others have no known cause. That table furnishes V, J and clone size, whereas the DNA furnished D and trimming. For this sample there are around 26,000 clones; roughly 75% appear just once. Roughly 11% of the sample comes from the top ten.

V lost 9 bases and J lost 1 base; the stretch between them is 13 bases long. The germline V gene sets CDR1 to SGHRS and CDR2 to YFSETQ. The CDR3 holds 13 amino acids from the cysteine to the phenylalanine. The kept DNA is CDR3 alone, 39 bases in frame from the first base. After less than 13 days of culture, CD4+ T cells were isolated with the EasySep CD4+ T cell isolation kit. Negative nucleocapsid antibody results before and after vaccination confirmed that the healthy vaccine recipients had no prior SARS-CoV-2 infection. Half of the culture medium was replaced with fresh IL-2-containing medium on days 3 and 7. Unless noted otherwise, every peptide stimulation condition was grown in triplicate wells. PBMC were separated from whole blood using Ficoll-Paque Plus gradient centrifugation and were then either cryopreserved at -140C or used fresh. Genomic DNA was extracted from cultured CD4+ T cells with the QIAamp micro DNA kit.

The material was CD4+ T cells from PBMCs cultured without peptide, obtained before COVID-19 vaccination. The chain uses TRBV5-1 and TRBJ1-1, and possibly TRBD1, on 5 matching bases. The sequence was collected from a human donor who received a COVID-19 vaccine. The CDR3 region: CATSRGGNTEAFF. The sequence in DNA is TGCGCCACCTCCCGGGGGGGGAACACTGAAGCTTTCTTT.